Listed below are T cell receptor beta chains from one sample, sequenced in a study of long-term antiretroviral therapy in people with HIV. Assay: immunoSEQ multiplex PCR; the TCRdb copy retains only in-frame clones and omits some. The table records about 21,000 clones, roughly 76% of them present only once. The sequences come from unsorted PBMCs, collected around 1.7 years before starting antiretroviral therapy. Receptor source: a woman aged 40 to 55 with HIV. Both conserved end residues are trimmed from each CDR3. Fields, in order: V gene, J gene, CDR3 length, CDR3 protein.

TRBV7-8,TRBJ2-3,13,ASSDTSERTDTQY
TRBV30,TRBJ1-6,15,AWGGGQGSSYNSPLH
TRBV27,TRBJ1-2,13,ASSSPGTGNYGYT
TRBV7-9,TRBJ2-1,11,ASSLASSNEQF
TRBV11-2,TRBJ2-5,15,ASSLDIAAGGWETQY
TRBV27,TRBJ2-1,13,ASSLLERVYNEQF
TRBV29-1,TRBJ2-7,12,SVETRARDYEQY
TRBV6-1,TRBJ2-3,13,ASSPVGQGADTQY
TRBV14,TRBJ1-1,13,ASSQDWVMDTEAF
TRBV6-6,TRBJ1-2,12,ASMSPGGIYGYT
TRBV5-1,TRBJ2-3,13,ASSLGPKVADTQY
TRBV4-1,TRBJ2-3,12,ASSQDIITDTQY
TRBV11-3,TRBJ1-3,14,ASSSQGGGTGNTIY
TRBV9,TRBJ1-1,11,ASSVAPNTEAF
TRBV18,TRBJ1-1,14,ASSPPRRMVATEAF
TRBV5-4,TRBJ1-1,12,ASSKRDRNTEAF
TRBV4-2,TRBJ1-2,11,ASSPTGDGGYT
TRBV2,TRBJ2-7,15,ASSLPLTSGSDYEQY
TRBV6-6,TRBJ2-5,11,ASSFMLQETQY
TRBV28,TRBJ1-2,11,ASSRTGRYGYT
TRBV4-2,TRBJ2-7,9,ASSIGYEQY
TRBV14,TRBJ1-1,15,ASSPHSVGGMNTEAF
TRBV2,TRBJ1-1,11,ASILGMNTEAF
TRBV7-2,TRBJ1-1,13,ASSLERYGGAEAF
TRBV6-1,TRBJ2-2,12,ASVWDRGTGELF
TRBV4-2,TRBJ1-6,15,ASSQDGRTGKNSPLH
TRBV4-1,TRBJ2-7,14,ASSQDKDRASYEQY
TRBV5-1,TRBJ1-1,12,ASSFTGAGTEAF
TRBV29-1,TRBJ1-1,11,SVADRVGTEAF
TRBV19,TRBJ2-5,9,ASSIAETQY
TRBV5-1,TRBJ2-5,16,ASSWGTSGRASQETQY
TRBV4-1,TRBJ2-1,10,ASSPHLGEQF
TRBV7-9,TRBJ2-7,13,ASSLGGGNSYEQY
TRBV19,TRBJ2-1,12,ASSITVGRNEQF
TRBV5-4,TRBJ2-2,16,ASSEGLAGGPGTGELF
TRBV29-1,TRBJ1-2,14,SVFVGQGAINAGYT
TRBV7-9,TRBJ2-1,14,ASSLLAGGRSNEQF
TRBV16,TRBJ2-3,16,ASSQSGTSGRAADTQY
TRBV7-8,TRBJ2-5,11,ATRGGMDKTQY
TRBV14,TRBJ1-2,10,ASSRENYGYT
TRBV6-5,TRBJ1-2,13,ASSYSTRGMNGYT
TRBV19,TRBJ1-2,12,ASSIWDRGNGYT
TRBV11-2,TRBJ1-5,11,ASRGAGNQPQH
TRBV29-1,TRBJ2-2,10,SALGDTGELF
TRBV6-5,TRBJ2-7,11,ASGRVNSYEQY
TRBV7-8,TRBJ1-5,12,ASSLEAGAQPQH
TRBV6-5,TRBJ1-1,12,ASSYSIRQTEAF
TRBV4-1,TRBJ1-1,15,ASSQVKDRHMNTEAF
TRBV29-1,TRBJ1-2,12,SVRPSHLVYGYT
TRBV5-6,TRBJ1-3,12,ASSNREYGNTIY
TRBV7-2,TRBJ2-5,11,ASSPSLQETQY
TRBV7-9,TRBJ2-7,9,ASSLHYEQY
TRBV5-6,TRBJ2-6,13,ASSFRVLGANVLT